This T cell receptor beta chain was found in a study of shared T cell receptors in the human thymus (TCRdb year 2021). Turning to the overall study: The study examined how the human thymus generates shared, self-reactive T-cell receptor alpha chains.

This clone was seen only once. Its antigen remains unidentified. The input lacks base qualities; no much larger clone sits a single base away. Libraries were prepared through the immunoSEQ multiplex PCR assay. TCRdb holds this immuneACCESS table with in-frame rearrangements only. Some clones are missing; in checked studies, unresolved V genes explain under half, and the rest has no known cause. The sample yields hundreds of thousands of clones; around nine tenths were counted once. The ten largest account for around 0.0099% of the sample. Clipping removes 11 bases from V and 0 bases from J, with 7 as the unmatched junction base count. The germline V gene encodes CDR1 SEHNR and CDR2 FQNEAQ (reference sequence). Spanning cysteine to phenylalanine, the CDR3 consists of 14 amino acids. The CDR3 DNA has 42 bases and is translated from base 1. These sequences were also reported in another study, on human thymus T cells. The second investigation adds: Donors were immunologically healthy infants undergoing open corrective cardiac surgery for congenital heart defects in Finland. Thymus tissue was collected as surgical resects that were removed during corrective cardiac surgery. Biased V and J gene segment usage appeared to be present in both thymic and peripheral blood repertoires. According to the related research, thymic TCR repertoires were highly overlapping among unrelated individuals. TCR alpha and beta repertoires from roughly eight infant thymus samples and a few related peripheral blood samples were characterized in the study. Donor ages ranged from 7 to 244 days, and the cohort comprised 5 to 7 male and a couple of female infants. Thymocytes were released mechanically from tissue and stored at -70 °C as pellets of roughly 8.5-32 million cells. A QIAsymphony instrument was used to extract genomic DNA from frozen cell pellets. TCRB and TCRAD loci were amplified from a standardized quantity of quality-controlled genomic DNA using the immunoSEQ multiplex PCR assay. Amplicons spanned the V(D)J region at a length sufficient to cover the CDR3 and identify V and J genes. Through the commercial immunoSEQ service, the amplicons were sequenced on an Illumina platform. Corrections for primer bias and sequencing errors followed previously described methods, while TCRAD and TCRB definitions were based on the IMGT database. Repertoires were analysed with immunoSEQ Analyzer 3.0 and VDJTools, covering basic statistics, V/J segment usage, diversity estimates, rarefaction and pairwise overlap. Diversity was estimated with Chao1, ChaoE, Efron-Thisted, Shannon and inverse Simpson indices, and also on datasets down-sampled to the smallest sample. Repertoire overlap was determined by strict matching of CDR3 nucleotide sequence, V gene and J gene, and Jaccard-based multidimensional scaling clustering was applied. On average, about 800,000 unique TCRB clonotypes were obtained from thymus samples, compared with 70,000 to 90,000 from blood samples.

The rearranged chain carries TRBV7-9 and TRBJ1-5, and 7 junction bases match TRBD1. The receptor comes from a boy under three years old with a congenital heart defect. Donor details come from another sample of the same person, matched by shared clones. The sequenced sample consisted of thymocytes. The CDR3 protein is CAGGTDYSNQPQHF. The bases are TGTGCCGGAGGGACAGACTATAGCAATCAGCCCCAGCATTTT.